The TCR beta chain under discussion was sequenced for a study of OX40 agonist ivuxolimab in advanced cancers. Study details: Ivuxolimab, an antibody that agonizes OX40 (CD134), was administered to the patients. Those enrolled were around 87% male, with a mean age of approximately 60 years and ages from roughly 20 to 85. Past anti-PD-1, anti-PD-L1 or anti-CTLA-4 therapy was accepted, and 40% to 50% had received some. Notes on the study in general: CD8+ T cells averaged more expanded clones than CD4+.

This table comes from immunoSEQ multiplex PCR, and its TCRdb copy is limited to in-frame clones, with some not included. The data contain under 25,000 clones, about 86% of them singletons. Notes on this clone: The antigen is undetermined.

The CDR3 length is 15 residues. The V gene's germline CDR1 is SGHNT and CDR2 YYREEE (reference sequence). The sample here was CD4+ or CD8+ T cells sorted from blood, taken in a trial of the OX40 agonist ivuxolimab. The chain is built from TRBV5-4 and TRBJ2-5; the match to TRBD1 covers 7 bases. Gene TRBJ2-7 matches the end of the DNA better, so the J call may be wrong. The clonotype comes from an adult with an advanced solid tumor such as melanoma, head and neck, liver or kidney cancer. Here the CDR3 reads CASSLRTGATYEQYF. In DNA, the CDR3 is TGTGCCAGCAGCTTGCGCACAGGGGCGACCTACGAGCAGTACTTC.